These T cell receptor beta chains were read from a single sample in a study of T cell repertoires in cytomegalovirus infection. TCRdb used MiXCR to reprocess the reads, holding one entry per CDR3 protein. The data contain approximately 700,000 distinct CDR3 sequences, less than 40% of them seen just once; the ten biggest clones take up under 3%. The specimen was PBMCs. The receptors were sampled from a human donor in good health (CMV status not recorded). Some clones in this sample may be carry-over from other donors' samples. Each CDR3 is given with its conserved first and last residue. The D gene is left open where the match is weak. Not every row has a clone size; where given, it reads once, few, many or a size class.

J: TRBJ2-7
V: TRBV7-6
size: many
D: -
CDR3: CASSLAPRAHEQYF
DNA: TGTGCCAGCAGCTTAGCGCCGCGTGCCCACGAGCAGTACTTC

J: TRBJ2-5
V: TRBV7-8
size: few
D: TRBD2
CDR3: CASSLRTSKETQYF
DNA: TGTGCCAGCAGCTTACGGACTAGTAAAGAGACCCAGTACTTC

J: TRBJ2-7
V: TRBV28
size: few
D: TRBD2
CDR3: CASSLRRELNEQYF
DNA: TGTGCCAGCAGTTTAAGGCGGGAGCTAAACGAGCAGTACTTC

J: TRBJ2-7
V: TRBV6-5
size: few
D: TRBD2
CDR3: CASRREGSGSYEQYF
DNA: TGTGCCAGCAGGAGGGAGGGCAGTGGCTCCTACGAGCAGTACTTC

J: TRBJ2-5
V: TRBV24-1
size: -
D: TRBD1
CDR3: CATSDIRDRGGGETQYF
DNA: TGTGCCACCAGTGATATCCGGGACAGGGGTGGAGGAGAGACCCAGTACTTC

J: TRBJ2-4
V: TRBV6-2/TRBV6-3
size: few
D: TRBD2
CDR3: CASNGLAETKNIQYF
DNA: TGTGCCAGCAATGGACTAGCGGAGACAAAAAACATTCAGTACTTC

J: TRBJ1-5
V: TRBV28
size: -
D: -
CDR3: CASGPPVLQPQHF
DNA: TGTGCCAGCGGACCCCCGGTTCTTCAGCCCCAGCATTTT

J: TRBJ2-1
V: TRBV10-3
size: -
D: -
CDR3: CAIKGLGDNEQFF
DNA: TGTGCCATCAAAGGACTGGGAGACAATGAGCAGTTCTTC

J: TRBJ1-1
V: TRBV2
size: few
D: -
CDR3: CASSDYGLAEAFF
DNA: TGTGCCAGCAGTGATTACGGGCTCGCTGAAGCTTTCTTT

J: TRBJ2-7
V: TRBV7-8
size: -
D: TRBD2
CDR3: CASSLRTSGGGEQYF
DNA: TGTGCCAGCAGCTTAAGGACTAGCGGGGGGGGTGAGCAGTACTTC

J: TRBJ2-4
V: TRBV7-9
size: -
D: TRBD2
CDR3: CASSLGMREGQGDKNIQYF
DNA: TGTGCCAGCAGCTTAGGTATGCGGGAGGGCCAAGGAGACAAAAACATTCAGTACTTC

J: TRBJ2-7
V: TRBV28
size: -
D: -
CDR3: CASSLNPVSYEQYF
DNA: TGTGCCAGCAGTTTAAATCCGGTCTCCTACGAGCAGTACTTC

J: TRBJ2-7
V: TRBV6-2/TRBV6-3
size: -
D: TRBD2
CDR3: CASSGGIYEQYF
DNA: TGTGCCAGCAGCGGGGGGATCTACGAGCAGTACTTC

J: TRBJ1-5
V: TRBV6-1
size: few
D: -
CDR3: CASSEALWDLYTDTYNQPQHF
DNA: TGTGCCAGCAGTGAAGCGCTATGGGACCTTTACACAGATACTTACAATCAGCCCCAGCATTTT

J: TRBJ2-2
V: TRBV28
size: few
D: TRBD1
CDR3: CASSRGTGARWVGELFF
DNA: TGTGCCAGCAGCCGAGGGACAGGGGCCCGTTGGGTGGGGGAGCTGTTTTTT

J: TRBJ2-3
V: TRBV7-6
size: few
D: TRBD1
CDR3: CASSRPGTEQYF
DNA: TGTGCCAGCAGCCGTCCCGGGACAGAGCAGTATTTT

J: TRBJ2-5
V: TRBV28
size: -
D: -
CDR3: CASSRRGALTQETQYF
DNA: TGTGCCAGCAGTCGGCGGGGCGCACTAACCCAAGAGACCCAGTACTTC

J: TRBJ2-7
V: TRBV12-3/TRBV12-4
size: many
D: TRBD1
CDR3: CASSEQGGSPYEQYF
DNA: TGTGCCAGCAGTGAACAGGGGGGATCCCCCTACGAGCAGTACTTC

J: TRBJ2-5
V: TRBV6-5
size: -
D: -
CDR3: CASSPTWKETQYF
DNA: TGTGCCAGCAGCCCGACCTGGAAAGAGACCCAGTACTTC

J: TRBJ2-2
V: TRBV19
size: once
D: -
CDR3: CASSTGLGTGELFF
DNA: TGTGCCAGTAGTACCGGACTGGGCACCGGGGAGCTGTTTTTT

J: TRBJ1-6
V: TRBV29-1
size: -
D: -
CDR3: CSVESGGLLHF
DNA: TGCAGCGTCGAAAGTGGGGGACTACTCCACTTT

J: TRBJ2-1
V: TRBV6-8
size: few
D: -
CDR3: CASRGLYNEQFF
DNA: TGTGCCAGCAGGGGCCTTTACAATGAGCAGTTCTTC

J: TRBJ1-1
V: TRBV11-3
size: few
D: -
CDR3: CASSSGHPTDTEAFF
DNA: TGTGCCAGCAGCTCGGGACATCCTACCGACACTGAAGCTTTCTTT

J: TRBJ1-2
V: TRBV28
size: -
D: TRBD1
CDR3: CASSLEGHRGHTF
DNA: TGTGCCAGCAGTTTGGAGGGGCACAGGGGGCACACCTTC

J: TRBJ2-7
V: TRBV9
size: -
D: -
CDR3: CASSVAGGRDYEQYF
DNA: TGTGCCAGCAGCGTAGCGGGGGGCAGGGACTACGAGCAGTACTTC

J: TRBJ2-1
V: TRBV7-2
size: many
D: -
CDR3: CASSSRGGGYNEQFF
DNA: TGTGCCAGCAGCTCCAGGGGTGGGGGGTACAATGAGCAGTTCTTC

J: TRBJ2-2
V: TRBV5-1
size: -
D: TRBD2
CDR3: CASSLLLAGSDTGELFF
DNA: TGCGCCAGCAGCTTGCTTCTAGCGGGATCGGACACCGGGGAGCTGTTTTTT

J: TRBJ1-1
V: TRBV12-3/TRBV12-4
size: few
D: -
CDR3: CASSFRRALNTEAFF
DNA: TGTGCCAGCAGTTTTCGACGGGCATTGAACACTGAAGCTTTCTTT

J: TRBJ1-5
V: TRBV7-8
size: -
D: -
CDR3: CASSFIQSNQPQHF
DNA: TGTGCCAGCAGCTTCATACAGAGCAATCAGCCCCAGCATTTT

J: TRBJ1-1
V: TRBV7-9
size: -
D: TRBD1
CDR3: CASTSGNRGIIWEAFF
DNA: TGTGCCAGCACCTCCGGGAACAGGGGGATAATCTGGGAAGCTTTCTTT

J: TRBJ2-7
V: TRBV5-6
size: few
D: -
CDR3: CASSPIGAGTTVNEQYF
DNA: TGTGCCAGCAGCCCAATTGGAGCAGGGACAACAGTTAACGAGCAGTACTTC

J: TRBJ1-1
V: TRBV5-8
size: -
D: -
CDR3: CASSFMRGVDAFF
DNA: TGTGCCAGCAGCTTTATGAGGGGCGTTGATGCTTTCTTT

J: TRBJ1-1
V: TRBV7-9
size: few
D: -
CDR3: CASSLDLAWNTEAFF
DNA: TGTGCCAGCAGCTTAGATCTGGCGTGGAACACTGAAGCTTTCTTT

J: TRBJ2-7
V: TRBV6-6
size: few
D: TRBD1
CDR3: CASSYSTGTGGEQYF
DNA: TGTGCCAGCAGTTACTCGACCGGGACAGGGGGCGAGCAGTACTTC

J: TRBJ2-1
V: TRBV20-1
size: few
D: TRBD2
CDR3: CSAPPTSAFNEQFF
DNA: TGCAGTGCCCCGCCAACTAGCGCTTTCAATGAGCAGTTCTTC

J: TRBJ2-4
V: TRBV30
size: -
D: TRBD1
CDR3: CAWSVLSGTAIQYF
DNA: TGTGCCTGGAGTGTACTTTCCGGGACAGCTATTCAGTACTTC

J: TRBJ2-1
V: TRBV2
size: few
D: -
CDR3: CASHQGYEQFF
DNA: TGTGCCAGCCATCAGGGCTATGAGCAGTTCTTC

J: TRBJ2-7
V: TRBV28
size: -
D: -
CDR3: CASSLWHYEQYF
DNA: TGTGCCAGCAGTTTATGGCACTACGAGCAGTACTTC

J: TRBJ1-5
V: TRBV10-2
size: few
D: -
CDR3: CASSESSQPQHF
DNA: TGCGCCAGCAGTGAGTCGAGTCAGCCCCAGCATTTT

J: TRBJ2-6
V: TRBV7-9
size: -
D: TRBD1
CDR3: CASSLTGVTGANVLTF
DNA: TGTGCCAGCAGCTTAACAGGGGTAACTGGGGCCAACGTCCTGACTTTC

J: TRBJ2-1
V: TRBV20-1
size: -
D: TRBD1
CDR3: CSARERTGNEQFF
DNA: TGCAGTGCTAGAGAGAGGACAGGTAATGAGCAGTTCTTC

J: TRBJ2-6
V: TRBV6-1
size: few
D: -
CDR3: CASTPDKTAGANVLTF
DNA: TGTGCCAGCACCCCGGACAAAACGGCCGGGGCCAACGTCCTGACTTTC

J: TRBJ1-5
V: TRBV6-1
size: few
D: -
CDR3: CASRSDRNSNQPQHF
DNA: TGTGCCAGCAGGAGTGACAGGAATAGCAATCAGCCCCAGCATTTT

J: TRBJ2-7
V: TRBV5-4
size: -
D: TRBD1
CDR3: CASSSTGGRGEQYF
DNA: TGTGCCAGCAGCTCGACAGGGGGTAGGGGCGAGCAGTACTTC

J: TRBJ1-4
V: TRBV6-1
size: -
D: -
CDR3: CASSGHLGGEKLFF
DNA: TGTGCCAGCAGTGGACACCTGGGTGGTGAAAAACTGTTTTTT

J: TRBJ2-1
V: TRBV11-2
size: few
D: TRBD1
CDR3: CASSLYGTGGPEQFF
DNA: TGTGCCAGCAGCCTATACGGGACAGGGGGACCTGAGCAGTTCTTC

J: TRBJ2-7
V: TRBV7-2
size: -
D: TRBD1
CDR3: CASSLVGRGTEQYF
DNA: TGTGCCAGCAGCTTGGTCGGCAGGGGGACCGAGCAGTACTTC

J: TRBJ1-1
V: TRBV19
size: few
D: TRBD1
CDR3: CATSTGGALVEAFF
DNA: TGTGCCACCTCGACAGGGGGCGCGCTAGTTGAAGCTTTCTTT

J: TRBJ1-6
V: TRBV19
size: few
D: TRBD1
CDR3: CASSRDRTASYNSPLHF
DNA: TGTGCCAGTAGTCGGGACAGAACGGCCTCCTATAATTCACCCCTCCACTTT

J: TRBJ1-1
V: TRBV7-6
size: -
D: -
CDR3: CASSLAPGLGTEAFF
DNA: TGTGCCAGCAGCTTAGCGCCAGGGTTGGGGACTGAAGCTTTCTTT

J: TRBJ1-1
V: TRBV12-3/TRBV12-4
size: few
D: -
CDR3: CASGTLNTEAFF
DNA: TGTGCCAGCGGGACCCTGAACACTGAAGCTTTCTTT

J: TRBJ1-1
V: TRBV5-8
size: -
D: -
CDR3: CASTPPQMNTEAFF
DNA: TGTGCCAGCACTCCACCCCAGATGAACACTGAAGCTTTCTTT

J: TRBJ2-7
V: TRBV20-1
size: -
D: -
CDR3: CSAKPGTSGYEQYF
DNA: TGCAGTGCTAAACCCGGGACGTCGGGCTACGAGCAGTACTTC

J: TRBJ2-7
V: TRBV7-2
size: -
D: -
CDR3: CASSLGLVEASYEQYF
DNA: TGTGCCAGCAGCTTAGGTCTAGTGGAGGCCTCGTACGAGCAGTACTTC

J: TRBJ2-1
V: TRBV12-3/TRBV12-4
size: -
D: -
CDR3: CASSLYKTGEQFF
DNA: TGTGCCAGCAGTTTATACAAAACGGGTGAGCAGTTCTTC

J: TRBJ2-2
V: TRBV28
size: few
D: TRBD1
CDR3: CASSFPPGTGVTGELFF
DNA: TGTGCCAGCAGCTTCCCCCCCGGGACAGGGGTCACCGGGGAGCTGTTTTTT

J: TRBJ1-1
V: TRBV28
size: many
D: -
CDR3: CASSLPLGGRGTEAFF
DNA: TGTGCCAGCAGTTTACCTTTGGGGGGGCGCGGAACTGAAGCTTTCTTT

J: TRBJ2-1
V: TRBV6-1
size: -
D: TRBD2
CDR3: CASSVGRAYEQFF
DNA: TGTGCCAGCAGTGTTGGGAGGGCCTATGAGCAGTTCTTC

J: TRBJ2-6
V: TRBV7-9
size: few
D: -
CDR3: CASRAAGDNSGANVLTF
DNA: TGTGCCAGCAGGGCTGCAGGTGATAACTCTGGGGCCAACGTCCTGACTTTC

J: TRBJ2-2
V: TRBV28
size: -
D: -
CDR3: CASRRGSGELFF
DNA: TGTGCCAGCAGAAGGGGGTCCGGGGAGCTGTTTTTT